Presented here are 27 T cell receptor beta chains from one specimen sequenced in a study. MiXCR, run by TCRdb on the RT-PCR reads, gives a single entry per CDR3 protein. The repertoire holds hundreds of thousands of distinct CDR3 sequences, with 13% to 15% as singletons. The specimen was memory CD4+ T cells from blood. All receptors derive from a female donor in good health, serving as a healthy control.

Points on this clonotype: One base away lies a much larger clone, so this may be a sequencing read error. The V and J genes are TRBV7-2 and TRBJ2-2, with D maybe TRBD1 (5 bases). This CDR3 is built from 14 residues. V dropped 1 base and J dropped 4 bases, with 7 bases sitting between them. CDR1 and CDR2 (germline): SGHTA, FQGNSA. The CDR3 DNA reads TGTGCCAGCAGCTTAGGACAGCTCACCGGGGAGCTGTTTTTT. The encoded protein is CASSLGQLTGELFF.

This clonotype was detected many times. The chain uses TRBV20-1 and TRBJ1-4; D unresolved. The CDR3 length is 15 residues. V was pared by 0 bases and J by 0 bases, with 8 bases between. Germline CDR1 and CDR2: DFQATT and SNEGSKA (reference sequence). The CDR3 protein is CSARDWKATNEKLFF. The CDR3 DNA reads TGCAGTGCTAGAGATTGGAAGGCAACTAATGAAAAACTGTTTTTT.

This clonotype was observed many times. The chain joins TRBV9 to TRBJ1-2, with TRBD1 matching 7 bases. Germline V gene lookup returns CDR1 SGDLS and CDR2 YYNGEE. The CDR3 covers 13 residues. J gave up 7 bases and V 6 bases, and 9 bases lay outside the gene matches. The CDR3 sequence is CASNPQGEGGYTF. In DNA form, the CDR3 reads TGTGCCAGCAACCCCCAGGGGGAAGGTGGCTACACCTTC.

CDR3 DNA: TGTGCCAGCAGCTTGGACAGGAGGACTGAAGCTTTCTTT. Amino acids: CASSLDRRTEAFF. The gene calls are TRBV5-6 and TRBJ1-1; TRBD1 might be the D (5 bases). V was cut by 0 bases and J by 5 bases, with 8 bases left in between. CDR1 is SGHDT, CDR2 YYEEEE, per germline. The CDR3 consists of 13 residues.

The chain employs TRBV20-1 and TRBJ2-3, with a weak D call TRBD1 (5 bases). Germline V gives CDR1 DFQATT, CDR2 SNEGSKA (reference sequence). Trimming removed 3 bases at V and 2 bases at J, with 9 bases between. The CDR3 spans 13 residues. CDR3 loop: CSARTALTDTQYF. CDR3 coding DNA: TGCAGTGCTAGGACAGCTCTCACAGATACGCAGTATTTT.

This rearrangement joins TRBV20-1 to TRBJ1-2, with no clear D. The V and J ends lost 5 bases and 6 bases respectively, with 16 bases between them. CDR3 length: 13 amino acids. Germline loops: CDR1 DFQATT, CDR2 SNEGSKA (reference sequence). The CDR3 DNA reads as TGCAGTGCTCCCGACACCTCCTCGGATGGCTACACCTTC. It translates to CSAPDTSSDGYTF.

This clonotype was detected ten times or more. J is TRBJ2-7 and V is TRBV6-5; TRBD1 matches at 12 bases. The germline CDR1 and CDR2 sequences are MNHEY and SVGAGI. V lost 2 bases and J lost 3; bases outside the gene matches: 2. This CDR3 region has 15 residues. The chain's CDR3 is CASSYGTGGDYEQYF. The DNA for the CDR3 is TGTGCCAGCAGTTACGGGACAGGGGGCGACTACGAGCAGTACTTC.

This clonotype was counted between two and nine times. The chain is built from TRBV9 and TRBJ2-3; D remains ambiguous. Between the trimmed V and J ends, which lost 0 bases and 6 bases, there was a span of 14 bases. This CDR3 is 15 amino acids long. Per germline, CDR1 SGDLS and CDR2 YYNGEE. CDR3 sequence (DNA): TGTGCCAGCAGCGTAGTGGGCATCGTGGGGGATACGCAGTATTTT. Amino acids: CASSVVGIVGDTQYF. Full variable domain (rest looked up from reference TRBV9 and TRBJ2-3): DSGVTQTPKHLITATGQRVTLRCSPRSGDLSVYWYQQSLDQGLQFLIQYYNGEERAKGNILERFSAQQFPDLHSELNLSSLELGDSALYFCASSVVGIVGDTQYFGPGTRLTVL.

CDR3 protein: CASSPQSKYEQYF. CDR3 coding DNA: TGTGCCAGCAGCCCACAATCTAAATACGAGCAGTACTTC. The chain recombines TRBV7-2 with TRBJ2-7, with D unresolved. The germline V and J ends were trimmed by 5 bases and 4 bases, with 12 bases remaining between them. The CDR3 covers 13 residues. The V gene's germline CDR1 is SGHTA and CDR2 FQGNSA.

In the case of this clonotype: This may arise from a read error, as a much more abundant clone is one base away. The V call is TRBV5-1, the J call TRBJ1-2; the D gene is possibly TRBD1 (5 bases). Germline CDR1 reads SGHRS; CDR2 reads YFSETQ. V shed 2 bases and J shed 5 bases, with 13 bases lying between them. The CDR3 is 14 residues long. Here the CDR3 DNA reads TGCGCCAGCAGCTTACAGGACGGCTCATATGGCTACACCTTC. This codes for CASSLQDGSYGYTF.

This clonotype was counted between two and nine times. The gene calls are TRBV6-1 and TRBJ1-4; 10 bases align to TRBD1. This CDR3 region has 18 residues. Trimming at V came to 6 bases and at J to 2 bases, leaving 12 bases not matched to a gene. CDR1 is MNHNS, CDR2 SASEGT, per germline. CDR3 amino acids: CASSNRDRGTWTNEKLFF. The CDR3 nucleotides are TGTGCCAGCAGCAACCGGGACAGGGGAACTTGGACTAATGAAAAACTGTTTTTT.

This clonotype was counted a few times. The chain employs TRBV20-1 and TRBJ2-5; 9 bases are a match to TRBD1. The ends lost 5 bases at V and 2 bases at J; junction bases unmatched: 6. The CDR3 spans 14 residues. Germline V gene data show CDR1 as DFQATT and CDR2 as SNEGSKA (reference sequence). CDR3 nucleotide sequence: TGCAGTGCTGAGACGGGACAGGGTCAAGAGACCCAGTACTTC. This encodes CSAETGQGQETQYF.

The chain is built from TRBV24-1 and TRBJ2-3; 7 nucleotides align to TRBD2. CDR3 length equals 17 residues. Germline assignment: CDR1 KGHDR and CDR2 SFDVKD. The V and J ends lost 3 bases and 7 bases, in that order; junction bases with no gene match: 15. This chain's CDR3 is CATSDGAARGDGNTQYF. The CDR3 DNA sequence: TGTGCCACCAGTGATGGGGCAGCACGGGGGGACGGAAATACGCAGTATTTT.

In its sample, this clonotype was seen many times. The rearrangement joins TRBV7-2 to TRBJ1-2, with D maybe TRBD1 (6 bases). Germline loops: CDR1 SGHTA, CDR2 FQGNSA. V dropped 3 bases and J dropped 8 bases, with 13 bases sitting between them. The CDR3 sequence is 13 residues long. CDR3 region: CASSFHGGAGYTF. In DNA form, the CDR3 reads TGTGCCAGCAGCTTCCACGGGGGCGCCGGCTACACCTTC.

This clonotype was recorded a few times. The chain links TRBV5-1 to TRBJ1-6, with 8 bases lining up with TRBD1. Per the germline V gene, CDR1 is SGHRS and CDR2 is YFSETQ. The CDR3 contains 15 residues. With 4 bases clipped from V and 9 bases from J, the junction kept 9 bases outside the gene matches. CDR3 bases: TGCGCCAGCAGCCTGCAGGGGGCAGTGAGTTCACCCCTCCACTTT. This translates into CASSLQGAVSSPLHF. The variable domain in full, completed from reference TRBV5-1 and TRBJ1-6, reads KAGVTQTPRYLIKTRGQQVTLSCSPISGHRSVSWYQQTPGQGLQFLFEYFSETQRNKGNFPGRFSGRQFSNSRSEMNVSTLELGDSALYLCASSLQGAVSSPLHFGNGTRLTVT.

This rearrangement joins TRBV2 to TRBJ2-1; 11 bases are shared with TRBD2. This CDR3 comprises 15 residues. Germline V CDR1 and CDR2: SNHLY, FYNNEI. Trimming at V came to 8 bases and at J to 9 bases, leaving 12 bases not matched to a gene. CDR3 nucleotides: TGTGCCAGCCAGACGGGACTAGCGGCGACGGGTGAGCAGTTCTTC. Amino acid sequence: CASQTGLAATGEQFF.

This clonotype was found a few times. The rearrangement uses TRBV24-1 and TRBJ2-6, with a tentative D call TRBD1 (5 bases). The CDR3 runs 20 residues. CDR1 and CDR2 (germline): KGHDR, SFDVKD. The V end was cut by 0 bases, the J end by 1 base, with 18 bases between. For the CDR3, the DNA is TGTGCCACCAGTGATTTGCGGTTGGGGCAGGCGAAGTCTGGGGCCAACGTCCTGACTTTC. It is translated as CATSDLRLGQAKSGANVLTF.

This clonotype was observed at least ten times. The V and J genes are TRBV29-1 and TRBJ2-5, with 12 bases aligning to TRBD2. The CDR3 spans 14 residues. V dropped 0 bases and J dropped 6; count of bases not matched to a gene: 2. The germline gives CDR1 SQVTM, CDR2 ANQGSEA. This CDR3 is CSVEETSGSQTQYF. The CDR3 DNA is TGCAGCGTTGAAGAGACTAGCGGGAGTCAGACCCAGTACTTC.

This chain uses TRBV4-3 with TRBJ1-2; D gene uncertain. Between the trimmed V and J ends, which lost 0 bases and 8 bases, there was a span of 16 bases. This CDR3 is 15 amino acids long. CDR1 and CDR2 from the germline V gene are LGHNA and YSLEER. The CDR3 region is CASSQELTSLGGYTF. Written as DNA, the CDR3 is TGCGCCAGCAGCCAAGAACTGACATCTCTAGGGGGCTACACCTTC.

In this sample, this clonotype turned up a few times. The V call is TRBV5-1, the J call TRBJ2-2; D call uncertain. CDR1 is SGHRS, CDR2 YFSETQ, per germline. The CDR3 runs to 12 residues. Trimming removed 1 base from V and 8 bases from J, with 6 bases in between. The CDR3 bases are TGCGCCAGCAGCTTGCCCGAGGGGGAGCTGTTTTTT. As protein: CASSLPEGELFF.

This clonotype occurred a few times. The chain joins TRBV20-1 to TRBJ2-3; tentative D call: TRBD2 (6 bases). CDR3 length: 15 residues. Germline V lookup: CDR1 DFQATT, CDR2 SNEGSKA (reference sequence). V lost 3 bases and J 2 bases, leaving 15 bases between the germline ends. CDR3 DNA: TGCAGTGCTAGGGGGACTTCCGCCCTCACAGATACGCAGTATTTT. Its protein is CSARGTSALTDTQYF.

The table lists this clonotype with a few counts. J is TRBJ2-3 and V is TRBV6-6, with TRBD2 as a possible D gene (7 bases). The CDR3 consists of 16 residues. V was clipped by 2 bases and J by 0 bases, with 12 bases between them. The germline V gene has CDR1 MNHNY and CDR2 SVGAGI (reference sequence). The CDR3 DNA follows: TGTGCCAGCAGTTACGGGAGGGGGTCTAGCACAGATACGCAGTATTTT. Translated: CASSYGRGSSTDTQYF.

The sample holds a few counts of this clonotype. J is TRBJ1-2 and V is TRBV20-1, with unresolved D. CDR1 is DFQATT and CDR2 is SNEGSKA in the germline V gene (reference sequence). With 3 bases removed from V and 6 bases from J, the gap between germline ends came to 14 bases. The CDR3 runs 13 residues. CDR3: CSASLYRKDGYTF. The CDR3 nucleotides are TGCAGTGCTAGTTTGTACCGGAAGGATGGCTACACCTTC.

The chain is built from TRBV7-2 and TRBJ1-2; unclear D gene. Trimming left V 7 bases short and J 9 bases short, with 21 bases between. The germline V gene has CDR1 SGHTA and CDR2 FQGNSA. The CDR3 has 14 residues. The CDR3 DNA reads as TGTGCCAGCACCCTAACCAGGACGGAATTTCGCTACACCTTC. Its translation is CASTLTRTEFRYTF. Looking up the rest from reference TRBV7-2 and TRBJ1-2 gives the full variable domain: GAGVSQSPSNKVTEKGKDVELRCDPISGHTALYWYRQSLGQGLEFLIYFQGNSAPDKSGLPSDRFSAERTGGSVSTLTIQRTQQEDSAVYLCASTLTRTEFRYTFGSGTRLTVV.

This clonotype appeared many times. The chain combines TRBV7-2 with TRBJ2-7, with a weak D call TRBD2 (6 bases). This CDR3 spans 15 amino acids. Germline V gene data show CDR1 as SGHTA and CDR2 as FQGNSA. The V and J ends lost 3 bases and 1 base respectively, with 13 bases between them. CDR3 DNA: TGTGCCAGCAGCTTCGGAGGGATACAATCCTACGAGCAGTACTTC. It is translated as CASSFGGIQSYEQYF.

The V and J genes are TRBV4-2 and TRBJ2-1, with D unclear. The ends were cut back, 0 bases at V and 4 bases at J, with 7 bases in the middle. Germline V gives CDR1 LGHNA, CDR2 YNFKEQ. This CDR3 region has 14 residues. CDR3 coding DNA: TGTGCCAGCAGCCAAGACACGGCATACAATGAGCAGTTCTTC. It encodes CASSQDTAYNEQFF.

This CDR3 reads CASSQEGTGRPYGYTF. CDR3 nucleotide sequence: TGCGCCAGCAGCCAAGAAGGGACAGGGCGACCCTATGGCTACACCTTC. J is TRBJ1-2 and V is TRBV4-3, with 9 positions matching TRBD1. CDR1 and CDR2 from the germline V gene are LGHNA and YSLEER. The CDR3 is 16 amino acids. Trimming removed 0 bases from V and 4 bases from J; junction bases left unmatched: 6.